A single sample is the source of the 4 T cell receptor beta chains below, sequenced in a study of blood T cell repertoires in COVID-19. The table came from immunoSEQ multiplex PCR; TCRdb's copy has only in-frame clones and leaves some out. The table shows around 230,000 clones, with about four fifths occurring only once. The sequenced sample consisted of peripheral blood. These receptors all come from a woman in her 40s with active or convalescent COVID-19.

This clone appeared a few times. V gene TRBV7-9 combines with J gene TRBJ1-6, with 8 nucleotides matching TRBD1. This CDR3 comprises 14 residues. Germline V CDR1 and CDR2: SEHNR, FQNEAQ (reference sequence). With V trimmed by 7 bases and J by 10 bases, 9 bases remained unmatched. In DNA form, the CDR3 reads TGTGCCAGCACCACCGGACAGGGTAGCTCACCCCTCCACTTT. This codes for CASTTGQGSSPLHF.

Concerning this clone itself: The junction departs from the called germline gene at one end, perhaps through a read error. The sample has other DNA sequences that encode this CDR3 too. The CDR3, as DNA: TGCAGCGTCGAAGACAGAGATACGCAGTATTTT. It specifies CSVEDRDTQYF. The chain combines TRBV29-1 with TRBJ2-3; D possibly corresponds to TRBD1 (5 bases). The length of the CDR3 is 11 residues. Germline loops: CDR1 SQVTM, CDR2 ANQGSEA.

Here the CDR3 DNA reads TGTGCCAGCAGTCCTCGAGGAGGGTTCGAAAAACTGTTTTTT. Its protein is CASSPRGGFEKLFF. The chain recombines TRBV27 with TRBJ1-4; D unresolved. This CDR3 contains 14 residues. From germline, CDR1 is MNHEY and CDR2 SMNVEV (reference sequence). Deletions cut 5 bases from V and 8 bases from J, with 15 bases between.

The gene calls are TRBV18 and TRBJ1-1; TRBD1 matches at 8 bases. Unmatched junction bases numbered 0, after V lost 5 bases and J lost 1 base. Germline loops: CDR1 KGHSH, CDR2 LQKENI. CDR3 length equals 13 residues. The DNA of the CDR3 is TGTGCCAGCTCAGGACAGGGGAACACTGAAGCTTTCTTT. This sequence encodes CASSGQGNTEAFF.